The 15 T cell receptor beta chains reported below all come from one sample, sequenced in a study of cytomegalovirus exposure and HLA in healthy donors. 13 Jbeta primers and 60 Vbeta primers were used for the PCR. The data were produced by immunoSEQ multiplex PCR, yet TCRdb's version contains in-frame clones alone and is incomplete. The repertoire holds about 59,000 clones, 83% seen once, with less than 2% in the top ten. The sample taken for sequencing was PBMCs. The receptor source for this set is a human donor in good health.

The V gene is TRBV29-1, the J gene TRBJ1-1; D not certain. CDR1 is SQVTM and CDR2 is ANQGSEA in the germline V gene. Trimming stripped 6 bases from V and 0 bases from J, with 11 bases between. The CDR3 has 13 amino acids. The CDR3 nucleotides are TGCAGCGTACAGACAAGGTTGAACACTGAAGCTTTCTTT. It translates to CSVQTRLNTEAFF. The full variable domain, its missing parts supplied by reference TRBV29-1 and TRBJ1-1, is SAVISQKPSRDICQRGTSLTIQCQVDSQVTMMFWYRQQPGQSLTLIATANQGSEATYESGFVIDKFPISRPNLTFSTLTVSNMSPEDSSIYLCSVQTRLNTEAFFGQGTRLTVV.

This CDR3 is CASTTGDLPYNEQFF. CDR3 sequence (DNA): TGCGCCAGCACTACAGGGGACCTCCCCTACAATGAGCAGTTCTTC. The V and J genes are TRBV5-1 and TRBJ2-1; 7 bases are a match to TRBD1. Germline CDR1 and CDR2: SGHRS and YFSETQ. The trim removed 6 bases at V and 2 bases at J, leaving 8 bases unmatched. CDR3 length: 15 residues.

The CDR3 sequence: CASSLDRGLSGYTF. The CDR3 DNA reads as TGTGCCAGCAGTTTAGACAGGGGGTTGAGTGGCTACACCTTC. V usage is TRBV28 and J usage is TRBJ1-2; 9 bases align to TRBD1. V lost 2 bases and J lost 7; bases outside the gene matches: 5. Per germline, CDR1 MDHEN and CDR2 SYDVKM. This CDR3 has 14 amino acids.

The chain recombines TRBV4-2 with TRBJ2-7, with 7 bases aligning to TRBD1. The V gene end was trimmed by 5 bases and the J gene end by 2 bases; junction bases not matched to a gene: 0. The CDR3 runs to 12 residues. CDR1 and CDR2 from the germline V gene are LGHNA and YNFKEQ. CDR3 amino acids: CASSDRAYEQYF. The CDR3, as DNA: TGTGCCAGCAGCGACAGGGCCTACGAGCAGTACTTC.

The V call is TRBV7-9, the J call TRBJ2-7; weak D call: TRBD1 (5 bases). V shed 2 bases and J shed 5 bases, with 10 bases lying between them. The germline V gene encodes CDR1 SEHNR and CDR2 FQNEAQ (reference sequence). This CDR3 is 13 amino acids long. The CDR3 loop is CASSLPGINEQYF. The CDR3 nucleotides read TGTGCCAGCAGCTTACCAGGGATAAACGAGCAGTACTTC.

The rearrangement links TRBV15 to TRBJ2-1, with a weak D call TRBD2 (6 bases). The ends were cut back, 1 base at V and 2 bases at J, with 9 bases in the middle. CDR3 length: 15 residues. The germline gives CDR1 LNHNV, CDR2 YYDKDF (reference sequence). The chain's CDR3 is CATSRGREPYNEQFF. CDR3 nucleotides: TGTGCCACCAGCAGAGGGAGGGAGCCCTACAATGAGCAGTTCTTC.

This CDR3 is CASSFDSNYGYTF. CDR3 sequence (DNA): TGTGCCAGCAGCTTCGACAGTAACTATGGCTACACCTTC. The V and J genes are TRBV7-2 and TRBJ1-2, with D perhaps TRBD1 (5 bases). Trimming stripped 3 bases from V and 1 base from J, with 6 bases between. This CDR3 has 13 amino acids. Germline CDR1 is SGHTA and CDR2 is FQGNSA. The complete variable domain, with remaining parts taken from reference TRBV7-2 and TRBJ1-2, reads GAGVSQSPSNKVTEKGKDVELRCDPISGHTALYWYRQSLGQGLEFLIYFQGNSAPDKSGLPSDRFSAERTGGSVSTLTIQRTQQEDSAVYLCASSFDSNYGYTFGSGTRLTVV.

The V call is TRBV6-1, the J call TRBJ2-2; 15 nucleotides agree with TRBD2. This CDR3 has 15 residues. Trimming at V came to 6 bases and at J to 7 bases, leaving 3 bases not matched to a gene. Germline loops: CDR1 MNHNS, CDR2 SASEGT. The CDR3 DNA reads as TGTGCCAGCAGACCGGGACTAGCGGGAGGCGGGGAGCTGTTTTTT. Translating it yields CASRPGLAGGGELFF.

Sample share makes this clone medium-sized. The rearrangement uses TRBV7-9 and TRBJ1-2; perhaps TRBD1 as D (6 bases). V lost 8 bases to trimming and J lost 1 base, with 20 bases between them. The CDR3 consists of 16 residues. The germline CDR1 and CDR2 sequences are SEHNR and FQNEAQ (reference sequence). In DNA form, the CDR3 reads TGTGCCAGCTGCCCGTTGAAGGACAGAGTTAACTATGGCTACACCTTC. It encodes CASCPLKDRVNYGYTF. Looking up the rest from reference TRBV7-9 and TRBJ1-2 gives the full variable domain: DTGVSQNPRHKITKRGQNVTFRCDPISEHNRLYWYRQTLGQGPEFLTYFQNEAQLEKSRLLSDRFSAERPKGSFSTLEIQRTEQGDSAMYLCASCPLKDRVNYGYTFGSGTRLTVV.

The chain uses TRBV4-3 and TRBJ2-5, with D perhaps TRBD2 (6 bases). The CDR3 totals 15 residues. Germline loops: CDR1 LGHNA, CDR2 YSLEER. Between the trimmed V and J ends, which lost 0 bases and 4 bases, there was a span of 12 bases. In DNA form, the CDR3 reads TGCGCCAGCAGCCAAGAGAGGGTGCGGGGAGAGACCCAGTACTTC. Translated: CASSQERVRGETQYF.

The chain links TRBV11-3 to TRBJ2-1, with a possible D match to TRBD1 (5 bases). The V end lost 2 bases, the J end lost 0 bases, and 8 bases lay between the germline ends. This CDR3 has 15 amino acids. Looked up from germline, CDR1 is SGHNT and CDR2 is YENEEA. The CDR3: CASSLSGISYNEQFF. The CDR3 bases are TGTGCCAGCAGCTTATCAGGGATCTCCTACAATGAGCAGTTCTTC.

The chain is built from TRBV19 and TRBJ1-2; TRBD1 is a possible D gene (5 bases). Germline values: CDR1 LNHDA, CDR2 SQIVND (reference sequence). The CDR3 has 13 residues. Trimming stripped 1 base from V and 4 bases from J, with 7 bases between. The CDR3 DNA reads as TGTGCCAGTAGTATAGGACAGATCTATGGCTACACCTTC. Amino acids: CASSIGQIYGYTF.

Of note for this clone: One end of the junction varies from germline; a read error may be responsible. Other DNA sequences from this sample encode an identical CDR3 as well. The chain couples TRBV30 to TRBJ1-5, with a possible D match to TRBD1 (6 bases). Looked up from germline, CDR1 is GTSNPN and CDR2 is SVGIG (reference sequence). The CDR3 spans 14 residues. CDR3 DNA: TGCGCCTGGAAAGTCAGGGGATCTGGTCAGCCCCAGCATTTT. It yields the protein CAWKVRGSGQPQHF.

The chain joins TRBV19 to TRBJ1-6; 9 bases align to TRBD1. This CDR3 is 20 amino acids long. The germline gives CDR1 LNHDA, CDR2 SQIVND (reference sequence). Losses at the gene ends were 0 bases for V and 4 bases for J; bases not matched to a gene: 13. The CDR3 DNA is TGTGCCAGTAGTATAGACAAACAGGGGGCCCGGAGACTTTATAATTCACCCCTCCACTTT. Its translation: CASSIDKQGARRLYNSPLHF.

This chain uses TRBV30 with TRBJ1-5; no clear D. V shed 1 base and J shed 0 bases, with 4 bases lying between them. The germline V gene encodes CDR1 GTSNPN and CDR2 SVGIG (reference sequence). This CDR3 region has 13 residues. CDR3 region: CAWSARSNQPQHF. For the CDR3, the DNA is TGTGCCTGGAGTGCCCGTAGCAATCAGCCCCAGCATTTT.